Presented here are 25 T cell receptor beta chains from one specimen sequenced in a study of T cells in localized non-small cell lung cancer. Assay used: immunoSEQ multiplex PCR; TCRdb lists only in-frame clones, some missing. The sample includes 50,000 to 70,000 clones, roughly nine tenths of them seen just once. The sample in question was peripheral blood, obtained before any cancer treatment. Source of these receptors: a man aged 40 to 75 with stage I lung adenocarcinoma.

The chain carries TRBV18 and TRBJ1-6; D possibly corresponds to TRBD1 (6 bases). This CDR3 comprises 15 residues. Looked up from germline, CDR1 is KGHSH and CDR2 is LQKENI. V was shortened by 3 bases and J by 8 bases, with 14 bases between the two germline ends. The CDR3 protein is CASSPSRTDHSPLHF. The DNA for the CDR3 is TGTGCCAGCTCACCCTCCAGGACAGACCATTCACCCCTCCACTTT.

The chain couples TRBV28 to TRBJ2-7; tentative D call: TRBD2 (5 bases). This CDR3 is 15 amino acids long. Trimming took off 5 bases at V and 4 bases at J, with 18 bases between the two ends. The V gene's germline CDR1 is MDHEN and CDR2 SYDVKM. CDR3 in DNA: TGTGCCAGCAGTCCCCCATTAAGCGGAGAGTACGAGCAGTACTTC. Amino acid sequence: CASSPPLSGEYEQYF.

This chain joins TRBV7-9 and TRBJ2-7; 10 positions match TRBD1. Germline values: CDR1 SEHNR, CDR2 FQNEAQ (reference sequence). J was trimmed by 2 bases and V by 5 bases; bases with no gene match: 6. The CDR3 covers 15 residues. This CDR3 is CASSRDRGRTYEQYF. CDR3 nucleotides: TGTGCCAGCAGCCGGGACAGGGGCCGGACCTACGAGCAGTACTTC. Full variable domain (missing parts from reference TRBV7-9 and TRBJ2-7): DTGVSQNPRHKITKRGQNVTFRCDPISEHNRLYWYRQTLGQGPEFLTYFQNEAQLEKSRLLSDRFSAERPKGSFSTLEIQRTEQGDSAMYLCASSRDRGRTYEQYFGPGTRLTVT.

CDR3 residues: CASSLVGGQGGSGADTQYF. The CDR3 region has the DNA TGTGCCAGCAGCTTGGTCGGGGGACAAGGCGGGAGTGGCGCAGATACGCAGTATTTT. V gene TRBV5-6 combines with J gene TRBJ2-3; D may be TRBD2 (7 bases). Germline V gene sequence: CDR1 SGHDT, CDR2 YYEEEE. This CDR3 contains 19 residues. Trimming pared 0 bases from V and 4 bases from J, leaving 24 bases between.

The rearrangement uses TRBV6-5 and TRBJ1-1; perhaps TRBD1 as D (5 bases). V was pared by 0 bases and J by 1 base, with 6 bases between. The CDR3 runs 14 residues. CDR1 and CDR2 (germline): MNHEY, SVGAGI. CDR3 loop: CASSYSQGNTEAFF. Here the CDR3 DNA reads TGTGCCAGCAGTTACTCCCAGGGGAACACTGAAGCTTTCTTT.

The chain carries TRBV27 and TRBJ2-2, with D perhaps matching TRBD2 (6 bases). Per germline, CDR1 MNHEY and CDR2 SMNVEV (reference sequence). The length of the CDR3 is 14 residues. The V and J ends lost 5 bases and 5 bases respectively, with 12 bases between them. The CDR3 nucleotides are TGTGCCAGCAGTGTCGGGAGCTCGACCGGGGAGCTGTTTTTT. This sequence encodes CASSVGSSTGELFF.

The chain carries TRBV7-6 and TRBJ2-7; TRBD1 might be the D (6 bases). V was pared by 4 bases and J by 0 bases, with 10 bases between. Germline values: CDR1 SGHVS, CDR2 FNYEAQ. The CDR3 is 14 residues long. Here the CDR3 reads CASSSEDSSYEQYF. The CDR3 DNA reads TGTGCCAGCAGCTCAGAGGACAGCTCCTACGAGCAGTACTTC.

The chain uses TRBV10-3 and TRBJ2-3; D is ambiguous. The V end lost 5 bases, the J end lost 1 base, and 10 bases lay between the germline ends. The CDR3 sequence is 14 residues long. Per germline, CDR1 ENHRY and CDR2 SYGVKD. The CDR3 region has the DNA TGTGCCATCAGTAGGGCAGGCCGCACAGATACGCAGTATTTT. This encodes CAISRAGRTDTQYF.

V and J are TRBV5-4 and TRBJ2-5; 10 bases fit TRBD1. Germline V gene data show CDR1 as SGHNT and CDR2 as YYREEE (reference sequence). V lost 4 bases and J lost 3; bases outside the gene matches: 3. The CDR3 length is 14 residues. The CDR3 loop reads CASSLDRGKETQYF. In DNA form, the CDR3 reads TGTGCCAGCAGCCTGGACAGGGGGAAAGAGACCCAGTACTTC.

The rearrangement joins TRBV6-6 to TRBJ2-5; 8 nucleotides agree with TRBD1. This CDR3 is 16 amino acids long. Germline assignment: CDR1 MNHNY and CDR2 SVGAGI (reference sequence). The trim removed 6 bases at V and 3 bases at J, leaving 12 bases unmatched. This chain's CDR3 is CASRSRLDREEETQYF. For the CDR3, the DNA is TGTGCCAGCAGGTCCCGACTGGACAGGGAGGAAGAGACCCAGTACTTC.

The chain links TRBV2 to TRBJ1-3, with D uncertain. Trimming left V 3 bases short and J 7 bases short, with 10 bases between. CDR1 SNHLY and CDR2 FYNNEI come from the germline V gene. The CDR3 is 13 residues long. The CDR3 nucleotides are TGTGCCAGCAGTGATGGGGATCGGAACACCATATATTTT. Amino acid sequence: CASSDGDRNTIYF.

This clone is a singleton in its sample. The chain couples TRBV7-9 to TRBJ1-5; 8 nucleotides align to TRBD1. Germline trimming cut 5 bases from V and 2 bases from J; bases unmatched to any gene: 2. This CDR3 has 14 amino acids. Germline CDR1 reads SEHNR; CDR2 reads FQNEAQ (reference sequence). The CDR3 DNA is TGTGCCAGCAGCCCGGGACAGGGCAATCAGCCCCAGCATTTT. Its protein is CASSPGQGNQPQHF.

The chain is built from TRBV5-1 and TRBJ2-7, with 7 bases that match TRBD1. The CDR3 is 14 amino acids. The germline gives CDR1 SGHRS, CDR2 YFSETQ. V shed 2 bases, J shed 0 bases, and the junction held 2 bases outside the gene matches. The CDR3 DNA follows: TGCGCCAGCAGCTTCGGGACAGTCTCCTACGAGCAGTACTTC. This codes for CASSFGTVSYEQYF. The entire variable domain, with the rest obtained from reference TRBV5-1 and TRBJ2-7, is as follows: KAGVTQTPRYLIKTRGQQVTLSCSPISGHRSVSWYQQTPGQGLQFLFEYFSETQRNKGNFPGRFSGRQFSNSRSEMNVSTLELGDSALYLCASSFGTVSYEQYFGPGTRLTVT.

J is TRBJ2-1 and V is TRBV7-2; D perhaps matches TRBD2 (5 bases). The germline V and J ends were trimmed by 3 bases and 8 bases, with 11 bases remaining between them. This CDR3 comprises 13 residues. Germline loops: CDR1 SGHTA, CDR2 FQGNSA. As DNA, the CDR3 is TGTGCCAGCAGCTTGGACGCGAGGGATGAGCAGTTCTTC. This encodes CASSLDARDEQFF.

The chain joins TRBV30 to TRBJ1-2; TRBD1 might be the D (5 bases). The V end was cut by 5 bases, the J end by 4 bases, with 11 bases between. Germline lookup yields CDR1 GTSNPN and CDR2 SVGIG (reference sequence). The CDR3 is made up of 12 amino acids. CDR3 nucleotide sequence: TGTGCCTGGGCCCGGGGCTTCTATGGCTACACCTTC. Amino acid sequence: CAWARGFYGYTF.

This chain joins TRBV6-5 and TRBJ1-4; 8 bases fit TRBD1. Germline-derived CDR1 and CDR2 are MNHEY and SVGAGI. The CDR3 loop spans 16 amino acids. After removal of 0 bases from V and 6 bases from J, the junction contained 6 bases not matched to a gene. The CDR3: CASSYSAGGGYEKLFF. The CDR3, as DNA: TGTGCCAGCAGTTACTCGGCAGGGGGCGGTTATGAAAAACTGTTTTTT.

V is TRBV7-3 and J is TRBJ2-3; TRBD1 agrees at 7 bases. CDR3 size: 17 residues. The germline V gene encodes CDR1 SGHTA and CDR2 FQGTGA. J gave up 6 bases and V 2 bases, and 14 bases lay outside the gene matches. CDR3 residues: CASSLGAGTVALDTQYF. The DNA of the CDR3 is TGTGCCAGCAGCTTAGGAGCCGGGACAGTGGCGTTGGATACGCAGTATTTT.

J is TRBJ2-3 and V is TRBV5-1; TRBD1 agrees at 7 bases. V was clipped by 2 bases and J by 2 bases; unmatched bases: 2. The CDR3 runs to 14 residues. CDR1 and CDR2 (germline): SGHRS, YFSETQ. The CDR3 region has the DNA TGCGCCAGCAGCTTAGGACAGGACACAGATACGCAGTATTTT. This encodes CASSLGQDTDTQYF.

V gene TRBV6-5 combines with J gene TRBJ2-1, with D maybe TRBD2 (5 bases). This CDR3 comprises 14 residues. The germline V gene has CDR1 MNHEY and CDR2 SVGAGI. The ends were cut back, 5 bases at V and 5 bases at J, with 13 bases in the middle. CDR3 nucleotides: TGTGCCAGCAGTATGACGACGGGAAACAATGAGCAGTTCTTC. Translation: CASSMTTGNNEQFF.

The chain joins TRBV6-1 to TRBJ1-4; D is unresolved. From germline, CDR1 is MNHNS and CDR2 SASEGT. The CDR3 spans 15 residues. Trimming shortened V by 1 base and J by 0 bases, and 6 bases separated the two germline ends. The CDR3 reads CASSEGPTTNEKLFF. The CDR3 DNA is TGTGCCAGCAGTGAAGGCCCTACAACTAATGAAAAACTGTTTTTT.

This sequence joins TRBV6-6 and TRBJ1-1, with no clear D. From germline, CDR1 is MNHNY and CDR2 SVGAGI (reference sequence). Trimming stripped 8 bases from V and 5 bases from J, with 18 bases between. The CDR3 spans 14 residues. CDR3 protein: CASGLLSLGTEAFF. The CDR3 DNA is TGTGCCAGCGGCCTGCTAAGCCTAGGGACTGAAGCTTTCTTT.

The rearrangement links TRBV29-1 to TRBJ2-5, with D possibly TRBD2 on 5 matching bases. Per the germline V gene, CDR1 is SQVTM and CDR2 is ANQGSEA. V was clipped by 5 bases and J by 9 bases, with 16 bases between them. The CDR3 contains 12 residues. CDR3: CSVLQRTVAQYF. CDR3 nucleotide sequence: TGCAGCGTTCTTCAGCGGACCGTGGCCCAGTACTTC.

This sequence joins TRBV7-2 and TRBJ2-3, with 7 bases matching TRBD2. Germline V gene lookup returns CDR1 SGHTA and CDR2 FQGNSA. The ends lost 2 bases at V and 1 base at J; junction bases unmatched: 6. This CDR3 has 16 amino acids. The CDR3 loop reads CASSLPWGGRTDTQYF. The CDR3 bases are TGTGCCAGCAGCTTACCTTGGGGAGGGCGCACAGATACGCAGTATTTT.

A note on this clone: One junction end disagrees with the germline gene, perhaps due to a read error. The chain joins TRBV7-7 to TRBJ2-2; TRBD2 agrees at 7 bases. The CDR3 extends over 16 amino acids. Looked up from germline, CDR1 is SSHAT and CDR2 is FNYEAQ (reference sequence). DNA for the CDR3: TGTGCTAGCAGCTCCGGGGGGTTGGGGCACACCGGGGAGCTGTTTTTT. It specifies CASSSGGLGHTGELFF.

This clone has only a few counts. The chain employs TRBV18 and TRBJ1-4; D is ambiguous. From germline, CDR1 is KGHSH and CDR2 LQKENI. Trimming cost V 5 bases and J 8 bases, with 15 bases left between them. The CDR3 is 14 amino acids. The CDR3 spells CASSIENAWEKLFF. CDR3 bases: TGTGCCAGCTCAATCGAAAACGCGTGGGAAAAACTGTTTTTT.